Below, one T cell receptor (beta chain) is given with its context. Antigen specificity is unknown. Both 60 Vbeta primers and 13 Jbeta primers went into the PCR. Only in-frame clones appear in the TCRdb table, and some are missing; sequencing was by immunoSEQ multiplex PCR. The sample includes roughly 100,000 clones, over 70% of them seen just once. This CDR3 spans 14 amino acids. Germline V gene sequence: CDR1 MDHEN, CDR2 SYDVKM. This sample is part of a study of cytomegalovirus exposure and HLA in healthy donors. General study results and limits: It was assumed in the presence/absence analyses that sequencing depth was roughly uniform across donors. CMV antigen specificity of three CMV-associated chains was confirmed in vitro. Follow-up analysis seemed to connect common viral pathogens with several of the most significant clusters identified. Later, TCR association rates were found to vary by HLA locus, highest for DRB1 and lowest for HLA-C.

This TCR was recovered from a male donor in good health and CMV-seronegative. The V call is TRBV28, the J call TRBJ2-5; the match to TRBD1 covers 7 bases. The DNA end lines up better with TRBJ2-7; the J call may be wrong. Material for sequencing was PBMCs. The CDR3, as DNA: TGTGCCAGCAGTACGACAGGGTTATCCTACGAGCAGTACTTC. Its protein is CASSTTGLSYEQYF.